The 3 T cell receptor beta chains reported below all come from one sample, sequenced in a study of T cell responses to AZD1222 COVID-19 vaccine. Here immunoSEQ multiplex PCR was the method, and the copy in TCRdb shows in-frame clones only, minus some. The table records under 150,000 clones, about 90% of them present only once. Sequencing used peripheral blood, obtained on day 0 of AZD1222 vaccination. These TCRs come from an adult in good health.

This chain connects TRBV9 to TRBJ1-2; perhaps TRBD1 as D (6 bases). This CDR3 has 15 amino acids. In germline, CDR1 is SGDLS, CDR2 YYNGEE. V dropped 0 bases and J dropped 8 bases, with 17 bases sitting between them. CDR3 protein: CASSVDRGARWGYTF. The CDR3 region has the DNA TGTGCCAGCAGCGTAGATCGGGGGGCGCGATGGGGCTACACCTTC.

The CDR3 nucleotides read TGTGCCAGCAGCCTAGGGACAGCGCAAGAGACCCAGTACTTC. It codes for CASSLGTAQETQYF. The chain employs TRBV7-8 and TRBJ2-5; the match to TRBD1 covers 7 bases. This CDR3 has 14 residues. Germline V lookup: CDR1 SGHVS, CDR2 FQNEAQ. V shed 5 bases, J shed 2 bases, and the junction held 5 bases outside the gene matches.

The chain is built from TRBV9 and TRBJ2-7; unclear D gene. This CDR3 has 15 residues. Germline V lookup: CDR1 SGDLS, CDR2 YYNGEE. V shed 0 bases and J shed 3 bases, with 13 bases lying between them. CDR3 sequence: CASSVEGGSVYEQYF. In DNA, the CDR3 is TGTGCCAGCAGCGTAGAAGGTGGGTCAGTCTACGAGCAGTACTTC.